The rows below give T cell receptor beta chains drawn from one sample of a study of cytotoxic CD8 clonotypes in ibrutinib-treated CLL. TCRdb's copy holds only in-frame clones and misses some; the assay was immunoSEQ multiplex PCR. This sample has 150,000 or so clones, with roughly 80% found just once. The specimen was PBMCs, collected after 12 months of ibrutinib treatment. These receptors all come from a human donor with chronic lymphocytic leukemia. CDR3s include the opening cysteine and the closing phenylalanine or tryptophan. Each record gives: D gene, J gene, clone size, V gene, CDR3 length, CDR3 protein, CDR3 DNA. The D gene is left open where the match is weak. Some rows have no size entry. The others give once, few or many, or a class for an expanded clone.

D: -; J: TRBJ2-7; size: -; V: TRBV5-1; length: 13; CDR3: CASSLWRGTEQYF; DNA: TGCGCCAGCAGCTTGTGGAGGGGGACCGAGCAGTACTTC
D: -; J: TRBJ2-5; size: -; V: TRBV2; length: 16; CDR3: CASSEALSGAQETQYF; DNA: TGTGCCAGCAGTGAAGCGCTTTCGGGCGCCCAAGAGACCCAGTACTTC
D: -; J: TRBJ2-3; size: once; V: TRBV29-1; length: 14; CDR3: CSVQGGARGDTQYF; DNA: TGCAGCGTCCAGGGCGGGGCGAGGGGAGATACGCAGTATTTT
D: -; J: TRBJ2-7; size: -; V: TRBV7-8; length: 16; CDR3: CASSLARGRPSYEQYF; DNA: TGTGCCAGCAGCTTAGCCCGGGGGAGACCCTCCTACGAGCAGTACTTC
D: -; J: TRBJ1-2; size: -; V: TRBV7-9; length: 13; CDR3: CASNGREGYGYTF; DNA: TGTGCCAGCAATGGCAGGGAGGGCTATGGCTACACCTTC
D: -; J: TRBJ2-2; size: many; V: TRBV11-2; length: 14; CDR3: CASSLVGSTGELFF; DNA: TGTGCCAGCAGCTTAGTTGGGAGCACCGGGGAGCTGTTTTTT
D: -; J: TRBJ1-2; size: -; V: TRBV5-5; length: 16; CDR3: CASSPDPSVPLYGYTF; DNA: TGTGCCAGCAGCCCAGACCCCTCAGTACCTCTCTATGGCTACACCTTC
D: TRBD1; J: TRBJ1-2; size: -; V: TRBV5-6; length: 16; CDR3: CASSGGTGGSGYGYTF; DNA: TGTGCCAGCAGCGGCGGAACAGGGGGTTCGGGATATGGCTACACCTTC
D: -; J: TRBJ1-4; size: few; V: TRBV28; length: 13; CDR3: CASSSRENEKLFF; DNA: TGTGCCAGCAGTTCCCGGGAGAATGAAAAACTGTTTTTT
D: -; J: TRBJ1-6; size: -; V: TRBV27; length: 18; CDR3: CASSLGVGTGTAKSPLHF; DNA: TGTGCCAGCAGTTTGGGGGTCGGGACCGGGACGGCTAAGTCACCCCTCCACTTT
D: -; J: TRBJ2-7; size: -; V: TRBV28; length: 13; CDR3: CASSLVNMDEQYF; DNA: TGTGCCAGCAGTTTAGTCAATATGGACGAGCAGTACTTC
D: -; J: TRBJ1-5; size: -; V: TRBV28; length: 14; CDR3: CAGRQTGNYQPQHF; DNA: TGTGCCGGACGACAGACAGGCAATTATCAGCCCCAGCATTTT